Listed below are T cell receptor beta chains from one sample, sequenced in a study of blood T cell repertoires in COVID-19. Method: immunoSEQ multiplex PCR; TCRdb's copy keeps in-frame clones and lacks some. The table has some 160,000 clones, roughly 90% seen once. Sequenced: peripheral blood. These receptors were collected from a man aged 60 to 69 with acute or convalescent COVID-19. CDR3s include the opening cysteine and the closing phenylalanine or tryptophan. The order of the fields is clone size, CDR3 length, J gene, V gene, D gene, CDR3 protein, CDR3 DNA. The D gene is left open where the match is weak. Some rows mark clone size as missing; the rest say once, few, many or name a class of expanded clone.

size: -
length: 14
J: TRBJ1-2
V: TRBV9
D: -
CDR3: CASSGRQANYGYTF
DNA: TGTGCCAGCAGCGGCAGACAAGCTAACTATGGCTACACCTTC

size: -
length: 12
J: TRBJ2-3
V: TRBV15
D: TRBD1
CDR3: CATSVQGDTQYF
DNA: TGTGCCACCAGCGTACAGGGGGATACGCAGTATTTT

size: -
length: 15
J: TRBJ1-3
V: TRBV3-1/TRBV3-2
D: -
CDR3: CASSYDSLSGNTIYF
DNA: TGTGCCAGCAGTTACGACAGCCTCTCTGGAAACACCATATATTTT

size: -
length: 14
J: TRBJ2-7
V: TRBV6-6
D: TRBD1
CDR3: CASSLGTGRGEQYF
DNA: TGTGCCAGCAGTTTGGGGACAGGCCGTGGGGAGCAGTACTTC

size: once
length: 15
J: TRBJ1-2
V: TRBV12-5
D: TRBD1
CDR3: CASGLGTGGNYGYTF
DNA: TGTGCTAGTGGTTTGGGGACAGGGGGAAACTATGGCTACACCTTC

size: -
length: 13
J: TRBJ2-3
V: TRBV29-1
D: TRBD2
CDR3: CSVGSGVADTQYF
DNA: TGCAGCGTGGGTAGCGGGGTTGCAGATACGCAGTATTTT

size: -
length: 13
J: TRBJ1-1
V: TRBV7-3
D: -
CDR3: CASSLGQNTEAFF
DNA: TGTGCCAGCAGCCTGGGACAGAACACTGAAGCTTTCTTT

size: -
length: 15
J: TRBJ1-3
V: TRBV2
D: TRBD1
CDR3: CASSAQGSSGNTIYF
DNA: TGTGCCAGCAGTGCACAGGGGAGCTCTGGAAACACCATATATTTT

size: -
length: 15
J: TRBJ1-5
V: TRBV19
D: TRBD1
CDR3: CASSIRQGAVQPQHF
DNA: TGTGCCAGTAGTATTAGACAGGGGGCGGTTCAGCCCCAGCATTTT

size: -
length: 13
J: TRBJ1-3
V: TRBV24-1
D: -
CDR3: CATHRARRNTIYF
DNA: TGTGCCACCCACAGGGCAAGGAGAAACACCATATATTTT

size: -
length: 13
J: TRBJ2-7
V: TRBV6-2/TRBV6-3
D: TRBD1
CDR3: CASSFNRGSEQYF
DNA: TGTGCCAGCAGTTTTAACAGGGGGAGCGAGCAGTACTTC

size: -
length: 12
J: TRBJ2-1
V: TRBV5-1
D: TRBD1
CDR3: CASKGQENEQFF
DNA: TGCGCCAGCAAGGGACAGGAAAATGAGCAGTTCTTC

size: -
length: 19
J: TRBJ2-2
V: TRBV7-6
D: TRBD1
CDR3: CASSSTIRDRGPNTGELFF
DNA: TGTGCCAGCAGCTCAACCATCCGGGACAGGGGGCCTAACACCGGGGAGCTGTTTTTT

size: -
length: 15
J: TRBJ1-4
V: TRBV5-4
D: TRBD1
CDR3: CASSLKTGGDEKLFF
DNA: TGTGCCAGCAGCTTGAAGACAGGGGGCGACGAAAAACTGTTTTTT

size: -
length: 17
J: TRBJ2-7
V: TRBV5-6
D: TRBD2
CDR3: CASSLVSGTSGGAWTYF
DNA: TGTGCCAGCAGCTTAGTTTCAGGGACTAGCGGGGGGGCCTGGACGTACTTC

size: -
length: 19
J: TRBJ1-3
V: TRBV4-3
D: -
CDR3: CASSQGSAVGGFSGNTIYF
DNA: TGCGCCAGCAGCCAAGGGTCGGCAGTGGGGGGTTTCTCTGGAAACACCATATATTTT

size: -
length: 11
J: TRBJ2-7
V: TRBV3-1/TRBV3-2
D: -
CDR3: CASSQAYEQYF
DNA: TGTGCCAGCAGCCAAGCTTACGAGCAGTACTTC

size: -
length: 16
J: TRBJ2-1
V: TRBV4-1
D: -
CDR3: CASSQGLDRNHNEQFF
DNA: TGCGCCAGCAGCCAAGGTCTTGACAGAAATCACAATGAGCAGTTCTTC

size: -
length: 14
J: TRBJ2-1
V: TRBV19
D: -
CDR3: CASRQGSHYNEQFF
DNA: TGTGCCAGTAGGCAGGGATCCCACTACAATGAGCAGTTCTTC

size: -
length: 14
J: TRBJ2-7
V: TRBV6-5
D: -
CDR3: CASRRQAINYEQYF
DNA: TGTGCCAGCAGAAGACAGGCTATTAACTACGAGCAGTACTTC

size: -
length: 15
J: TRBJ1-1
V: TRBV18
D: TRBD1
CDR3: CASSGGQGGNTEAFF
DNA: TGTGCCAGCTCAGGAGGACAGGGCGGGAACACTGAAGCTTTCTTT

size: -
length: 13
J: TRBJ2-3
V: TRBV29-1
D: TRBD2
CDR3: CSVDTGGADTQYF
DNA: TGCAGCGTTGATACGGGGGGGGCGGATACGCAGTATTTT

size: -
length: 17
J: TRBJ2-3
V: TRBV5-1
D: TRBD2
CDR3: CASSSLAGGTSTDTQYF
DNA: TGCGCCAGCAGCTCTTTAGCGGGGGGCACTAGCACAGATACGCAGTATTTT

size: -
length: 16
J: TRBJ1-2
V: TRBV6-4
D: TRBD1
CDR3: CASSESTGGGGYGYTF
DNA: TGTGCCAGCAGTGAGTCAACAGGGGGCGGCGGCTATGGCTACACCTTC

size: few
length: 15
J: TRBJ2-7
V: TRBV7-9
D: TRBD1
CDR3: CASSSGTGRAYEQYF
DNA: TGTGCCAGCAGCTCCGGGACAGGGAGGGCGTACGAGCAGTACTTC

size: -
length: 14
J: TRBJ2-3
V: TRBV6-2/TRBV6-3
D: -
CDR3: CASSWSQNTDTQYF
DNA: TGTGCCAGCAGTTGGTCACAGAACACAGATACGCAGTATTTT

size: -
length: 14
J: TRBJ1-1
V: TRBV19
D: -
CDR3: CASSLLGENTEAFF
DNA: TGTGCCAGTAGTCTCCTCGGGGAGAACACTGAAGCTTTCTTT

size: -
length: 14
J: TRBJ2-1
V: TRBV9
D: -
CDR3: CASSVDLEVGEQFF
DNA: TGTGCCAGCAGCGTAGATCTGGAGGTCGGTGAGCAGTTCTTC

size: -
length: 15
J: TRBJ2-1
V: TRBV6-1
D: TRBD1
CDR3: CASSEDRGWLNEQFF
DNA: TGTGCCAGCAGTGAAGACAGGGGGTGGCTTAATGAGCAGTTCTTC

size: few
length: 15
J: TRBJ2-5
V: TRBV3-1/TRBV3-2
D: TRBD2
CDR3: CASSQSPAGAETQYF
DNA: TGTGCCAGCAGCCAAAGTCCAGCGGGGGCAGAGACCCAGTACTTC

size: -
length: 15
J: TRBJ2-7
V: TRBV9
D: TRBD2
CDR3: CASSVAGRALGEQYF
DNA: TGTGCCAGCAGCGTAGCTGGGAGGGCCTTGGGCGAGCAGTACTTC

size: -
length: 16
J: TRBJ1-3
V: TRBV2
D: TRBD1
CDR3: CASSFQGVSSGNTIYF
DNA: TGTGCCAGCAGTTTCCAGGGGGTGAGCTCTGGAAACACCATATATTTT

size: once
length: 14
J: TRBJ1-1
V: TRBV4-1
D: -
CDR3: CASSQLTENTEAFF
DNA: TGCGCCAGCAGCCAACTAACAGAGAACACTGAAGCTTTCTTT

size: -
length: 16
J: TRBJ2-1
V: TRBV3-1/TRBV3-2
D: -
CDR3: CASSQENRVPYNEQFF
DNA: TGTGCCAGCAGCCAAGAGAACAGGGTGCCCTACAATGAGCAGTTCTTC

size: -
length: 15
J: TRBJ2-7
V: TRBV15
D: TRBD1
CDR3: CATSRGDRGPYEQYF
DNA: TGTGCCACCAGCAGAGGAGACAGGGGACCGTACGAGCAGTACTTC

size: few
length: 15
J: TRBJ2-7
V: TRBV24-1
D: -
CDR3: CATSAATESSYEQYF
DNA: TGTGCCACCAGTGCCGCAACAGAGAGCTCCTACGAGCAGTACTTC

size: -
length: 18
J: TRBJ2-1
V: TRBV18
D: -
CDR3: CASSPYGQLTRDHVDQFF
DNA: TGTGCCAGCTCACCGTATGGACAGCTTACCCGGGACCACGTCGATCAGTTCTTC

size: -
length: 15
J: TRBJ1-6
V: TRBV2
D: TRBD1
CDR3: CASSGTGVIGSPLHF
DNA: TGTGCCAGCAGTGGTACAGGGGTTATAGGTTCACCCCTCCACTTT

size: -
length: 21
J: TRBJ2-1
V: TRBV3-1/TRBV3-2
D: TRBD2
CDR3: CASSQNGMLLAGFSSYNEQFF
DNA: TGTGCCAGCAGCCAAAACGGGATGTTACTAGCGGGGTTCAGCTCCTACAATGAGCAGTTCTTC

size: few
length: 14
J: TRBJ2-7
V: TRBV15
D: TRBD2
CDR3: CATSFLAGTYEQYF
DNA: TGTGCCACCAGCTTTCTAGCGGGGACCTACGAGCAGTACTTC

size: -
length: 15
J: TRBJ1-1
V: TRBV18
D: -
CDR3: CASSPIPDKNTEAFF
DNA: TGTGCCAGCTCACCAATACCAGATAAGAACACTGAAGCTTTCTTT

size: -
length: 17
J: TRBJ2-3
V: TRBV9
D: TRBD2
CDR3: CASSPTGLAGGPGTQYF
DNA: TGTGCCAGCAGCCCTACTGGACTAGCGGGGGGGCCGGGTACGCAGTATTTT

size: -
length: 13
J: TRBJ2-7
V: TRBV24-1
D: -
CDR3: CATSEQDTYEQYF
DNA: TGTGCCACCAGTGAACAGGATACCTACGAGCAGTACTTC

size: -
length: 14
J: TRBJ1-3
V: TRBV11-2
D: TRBD1
CDR3: CASSLEHRGHTIYF
DNA: TGTGCCAGCAGCTTAGAGCACAGGGGTCACACCATATATTTT

size: -
length: 16
J: TRBJ2-1
V: TRBV5-1
D: TRBD1
CDR3: CASSSRPGTGDNEQFF
DNA: TGCGCCAGCAGCTCTCGTCCCGGGACAGGGGACAATGAGCAGTTCTTC